The 20 T cell receptor beta chains listed next were all sequenced from one sample in a study of response to subunit inactivated influenza vaccine (dated by TCRdb to 2016 to 2019). Libraries were built with RT-PCR. Sequencing was carried out with an Illumina HiSeq 2500. Through fastp at Q25 and MiXCR, TCRdb rebuilt clones from the public reads, retaining in-frame beta chains. A single entry per CDR3 protein holds the most common genes and DNA from its merged rows. This sample is represented by about 650,000 distinct CDR3 sequences; roughly 14% of them were singletons. The ten largest account for approximately 10% of the sample. The material was PBMCs from blood, obtained roughly 12 days after vaccination. The receptors stem from a man aged 50 to 59 who received an inactivated influenza vaccine. Donor details come from another sample of the same person, matched by shared clones.

This clonotype has a handful of counts. This chain's CDR3 is CASSAGLAGENAYNEQFF. The CDR3 nucleotides are TGCGCCAGCAGCGCGGGACTAGCGGGCGAGAACGCCTACAATGAGCAGTTCTTC. The V gene is TRBV4-1, the J gene TRBJ2-1, with 12 bases fitting TRBD2. In germline, CDR1 is MGHRA, CDR2 YSYEKL. This CDR3 region has 18 residues. V lost 5 bases and J lost 2; bases outside the gene matches: 10.

The CDR3 DNA follows: TGTGCCAGCAGCCAATTGGCTAGCGGGGGGGTACACAATGAGCAGTTCTTC. Its protein is CASSQLASGGVHNEQFF. The chain joins TRBV3-1 to TRBJ2-1; 12 nucleotides match TRBD2. Germline V gives CDR1 LGHDT, CDR2 YNNKEL (reference sequence). The V segment lost 2 bases and the J segment 5 bases; nucleotides outside the gene matches: 7. This CDR3 has 17 amino acids.

In this sample, this clonotype turned up many times. The chain links TRBV7-2 to TRBJ2-7; D is unresolved. V gave up 4 bases and J gave up 0 bases, with 16 bases separating them. CDR1 SGHTA and CDR2 FQGNSA come from the germline V gene. CDR3 length: 16 amino acids. The CDR3 spells CASSSLRKASSYEQYF. CDR3 nucleotides: TGTGCCAGCAGCTCCCTGAGGAAGGCGAGCTCCTACGAGCAGTACTTC.

This clonotype was counted many times. V usage is TRBV27 and J usage is TRBJ2-2, with D possibly being TRBD1 (6 bases). Trimming left V 2 bases short and J 6 bases short, with 13 bases between. Germline CDR1 MNHEY, CDR2 SMNVEV (reference sequence). The CDR3 sequence is 15 residues long. CDR3 amino acids: CASSLMAGAAGELFF. The CDR3 nucleotides read TGTGCCAGCAGTTTAATGGCAGGGGCGGCCGGGGAGCTGTTTTTT.

The chain links TRBV2 to TRBJ2-1, with a tentative D call TRBD2 (6 bases). There are 16 residues in the CDR3. Trimming cost V 5 bases and J 3 bases, with 17 bases left between them. Germline V lookup: CDR1 SNHLY, CDR2 FYNNEI. The CDR3 DNA sequence: TGTGCCAGCAGTTCCCTAGCGACGGGTATCTACAATGAGCAGTTCTTC. Protein product: CASSSLATGIYNEQFF.

Ten or more counts support this clonotype. The chain combines TRBV5-1 with TRBJ1-2; no firm D call. V dropped 0 bases and J dropped 2 bases, with 5 bases sitting between them. The CDR3 runs to 13 residues. In germline, CDR1 is SGHRS, CDR2 YFSETQ. The CDR3 DNA follows: TGCGCCAGCAGCTTGGCACCGAACTATGGCTACACCTTC. Translating it yields CASSLAPNYGYTF.

CDR3 loop: CASRPRGAHYEQYF. CDR3 DNA: TGTGCCAGCAGGCCTCGGGGGGCTCACTACGAGCAGTACTTC. V and J are TRBV28 and TRBJ2-7; TRBD2 might be the D (7 bases). The V end lost 6 bases, the J end lost 3 bases, and 15 bases lay between the germline ends. In germline, CDR1 is MDHEN, CDR2 SYDVKM. This CDR3 contains 14 residues.

This clonotype was detected many times. The chain recombines TRBV6-5 with TRBJ2-2; D is possibly TRBD1 or TRBD2 (6 bases each). This CDR3 contains 14 residues. Germline assignment: CDR1 MNHEY and CDR2 SVGAGI. Trimming pared 3 bases from V and 5 bases from J, leaving 10 bases between. The CDR3, as DNA: TGTGCCAGCAGTTATCGGGGGCGTACCGGGGAGCTGTTTTTT. Encoded protein: CASSYRGRTGELFF.

A few counts support this clonotype. CDR3 protein: CASSQTGLPGGTQYF. DNA for the CDR3: TGTGCCAGCAGTCAAACCGGGCTCCCTGGTGGGACCCAGTACTTC. V usage is TRBV3-1 and J usage is TRBJ2-5; no reliable D call. Germline lookup yields CDR1 LGHDT and CDR2 YNNKEL (reference sequence). Trimming stripped 6 bases from V and 7 bases from J, with 21 bases between. This CDR3 comprises 15 residues.

Regarding this clonotype: Since a much larger clone is just one base distant, this may be a read error. The chain joins TRBV3-1 to TRBJ2-1; unclear D gene. Germline values: CDR1 LGHDT, CDR2 YNNKEL (reference sequence). This CDR3 contains 17 residues. The CDR3 reads CVSSQVGAVRLLNEQFF. In DNA, the CDR3 is TGTGTCAGCAGCCAAGTTGGTGCCGTTCGGCTACTAAATGAGCAGTTCTTC.

This clonotype was seen once. This may be a read error: a much more frequent sequence differs by one nucleotide. The chain joins TRBV4-1 to TRBJ2-7; no firm D call. This CDR3 has 13 residues. CDR1 MGHRA and CDR2 YSYEKL come from the germline V gene. The CDR3 loop reads CASSPQVTYKQYF. The CDR3 DNA reads TGCGCCAGCAGTCCCCAGGTGACCTACAAGCAGTACTTC.

This chain links TRBV29-1 with TRBJ2-7; TRBD1 aligns across 9 bases. There are 14 residues in the CDR3. The trim removed 4 bases at V and 2 bases at J, leaving 6 bases unmatched. Germline V gene sequence: CDR1 SQVTM, CDR2 ANQGSEA. CDR3 protein: CSVGGTGQPYEQYF. The CDR3 nucleotides are TGCAGCGTTGGTGGGACAGGGCAACCCTACGAGCAGTACTTC.

The V call is TRBV19, the J call TRBJ2-1; D perhaps matches TRBD2 (6 bases). The germline V gene has CDR1 LNHDA and CDR2 SQIVND (reference sequence). The V and J ends lost 6 bases and 0 bases respectively, with 12 bases between them. This CDR3 has 15 residues. CDR3 amino acids: CASRVRDSSYNEQFF. CDR3 DNA sequence: TGTGCCAGTAGAGTGCGGGATAGCTCCTACAATGAGCAGTTCTTC.

This clonotype was detected once. Lacking the conserved final phenylalanine or tryptophan, this CDR3 likely reflects a read error. V usage is TRBV7-2 and J usage is TRBJ2-3, with D possibly TRBD2 on 5 matching bases. Germline values: CDR1 SGHTA, CDR2 FQGNSA. Trimming removed 2 bases at V and 2 bases at J, with 11 bases between. This CDR3 spans 15 amino acids. The CDR3 region has the DNA TGTGCCAGCAGCTTACTGGACTTAACCACAGATACGCAGTATCTT. It yields the protein CASSLLDLTTDTQYL.

V usage is TRBV6-5 and J usage is TRBJ2-3; 11 nucleotides line up with TRBD2. The V gene's germline CDR1 is MNHEY and CDR2 SVGAGI. V shed 6 bases, J shed 4 bases, and the junction held 6 bases outside the gene matches. The CDR3 loop spans 15 amino acids. The DNA of the CDR3 is TGTGCCAGCAGGCTTACTAGCGGGAGCCCAGATACGCAGTATTTT. It specifies CASRLTSGSPDTQYF.

This sequence joins TRBV6-1 and TRBJ2-1, with D possibly matching TRBD2 (6 bases). Trimming removed 8 bases at V and 2 bases at J, with 13 bases between. The CDR3 length is 14 residues. Per the germline V gene, CDR1 is MNHNS and CDR2 is SASEGT. CDR3 in amino acids: CASGLAPTYNEQFF. CDR3 nucleotide sequence: TGTGCCAGCGGGCTAGCGCCGACCTACAATGAGCAGTTCTTC.

The chain couples TRBV4-3 to TRBJ2-7, with TRBD1 matching 8 bases. CDR3 length equals 15 residues. Trimming removed 2 bases from V and 6 bases from J; junction bases left unmatched: 9. Germline-derived CDR1 and CDR2 are LGHNA and YSLEER. The CDR3 region is CASSQTVTGAGEQYF. The DNA for the CDR3 is TGCGCCAGCAGCCAAACCGTGACAGGGGCGGGCGAGCAGTACTTC.

This clonotype appeared a few times. J is TRBJ1-6 and V is TRBV11-2; D unclear. Germline V gene data show CDR1 as SGHAT and CDR2 as FQNNGV. The CDR3 loop spans 17 amino acids. V was cut by 5 bases and J by 4 bases, with 18 bases left in between. The CDR3 loop is CASSTPADWVYNSPLHF. In nucleotides, the CDR3 is TGTGCCAGCAGCACACCGGCTGATTGGGTTTATAATTCACCCCTCCACTTT.

This clonotype appeared a few times. The chain combines TRBV28 with TRBJ2-5, with a weak D call TRBD2 (6 bases). Trimming left V 4 bases short and J 7 bases short, with 16 bases between. Germline CDR1 MDHEN, CDR2 SYDVKM. The CDR3 contains 14 residues. Here the CDR3 reads CASSSGLTLGTQYF. CDR3 bases: TGTGCCAGCAGTTCGGGACTCACATTAGGGACCCAGTACTTC.

The DNA for the CDR3 is TGTGCCAGCAGTTCTTCACAGGGGGGAAGGGATGGCTACACCTTC. Amino acids: CASSSSQGGRDGYTF. The chain employs TRBV12-3 or TRBV12-4 and TRBJ1-2, with 8 bases that match TRBD1. The V and J ends lost 4 bases and 6 bases, in that order; junction bases with no gene match: 10. The CDR3 runs to 15 residues.